This T cell receptor (beta chain) was sequenced for a study of T cell repertoires in cytomegalovirus infection. The CDR3 extends over 15 amino acids. Germline-derived CDR1 and CDR2 are SEHNR and FQNEAQ (reference sequence). The ends were cut back, 5 bases at V and 8 bases at J, with 18 bases in the middle. Note on this clonotype: The antigen remains unidentified.

From the reads, TCRdb called clonotypes with MiXCR, one entry per CDR3 protein. Here the sample spans approximately 310,000 distinct CDR3 sequences, roughly 25% being singletons. The material was cultured PBMCs, obtained from culture after CMV antigen stimulation. This chain joins TRBV7-9 and TRBJ1-4, with a possible D match to TRBD1 (6 bases). The clonotype was recovered from a human donor in good health (CMV status not recorded). Some clones in this sample may be carry-over from other donors' samples. As DNA, the CDR3 is TGTGCCAGCAGCCCCGGGACACGGCAGGAGGAAAAACTGTTTTTT. Translation: CASSPGTRQEEKLFF. Using reference TRBV7-9 and TRBJ1-4 for the parts outside the CDR3, the full variable domain is DTGVSQNPRHKITKRGQNVTFRCDPISEHNRLYWYRQTLGQGPEFLTYFQNEAQLEKSRLLSDRFSAERPKGSFSTLEIQRTEQGDSAMYLCASSPGTRQEEKLFFGSGTQLSVL.